One and the same sample provided the 3 T cell receptor beta chains below, sequenced in a study of cytotoxic CD8 clonotypes in ibrutinib-treated CLL. TCRdb keeps only in-frame clones here, not all; method: immunoSEQ multiplex PCR. The repertoire includes 42,000 or so clones, about 70% of them detected once, and approximately 7.6% sits in the top ten. Here the sequenced sample was PBMCs, taken at disease progression, from a patient treated with ibrutinib. The receptors originated from a human donor with chronic lymphocytic leukemia.

The J gene is TRBJ2-7, the V gene TRBV18; 9 nucleotides line up with TRBD1. The CDR3 has 16 amino acids. The J segment lost 6 bases and the V segment lost 6 bases, leaving 15 bases of the junction unmatched. Germline CDR1 is KGHSH and CDR2 is LQKENI. The CDR3 reads CASSQAGTGWFVEQYF. The CDR3 DNA is TGTGCCAGCTCTCAAGCCGGGACAGGGTGGTTCGTCGAGCAGTACTTC.

The V gene is TRBV7-9, the J gene TRBJ2-3; 10 nucleotides line up with TRBD1. CDR3 length: 16 amino acids. Germline values: CDR1 SEHNR, CDR2 FQNEAQ (reference sequence). V shed 1 base and J 4 bases; nucleotides not matched to a gene: 5. The CDR3 nucleotides read TGTGCCAGCAGCTTAGGGGCGGGGACAGGGGCAGATACGCAGTATTTT. Its translation is CASSLGAGTGADTQYF.

V and J are TRBV6-1 and TRBJ2-1, with D unresolved. Germline V gene lookup returns CDR1 MNHNS and CDR2 SASEGT. The CDR3 contains 12 residues. V shed 3 bases and J shed 9 bases, with 9 bases lying between them. The CDR3 loop reads CASSDTVAEQFF. DNA for the CDR3: TGTGCCAGCAGTGATACAGTTGCTGAGCAGTTCTTC.